The entry below gives a single T cell receptor (beta chain) sequence along with its context. Its antigen has not been determined. No much larger clonotype is one base removed from it; base qualities were not supplied. The data derive from a study of cytomegalovirus exposure and HLA in healthy donors (dated by TCRdb to about 2017). Background on the whole study: According to an earlier analysis of 450 to 650 of the donors, some 170 million T cells yielded roughly 100 million unique TCR beta sequences and approximately 300 Gb of sequence data. Genome-wide SNP genotypes for about 55% of the 666 donors were used in a later genetic analysis, which treated that subset as a discovery cohort. Typing coverage varied by locus: roughly 629-630 donors for A, B, C, DRB1 and DQB1; more than 500 for DQA1; about 570 for DPA1; about 450 for DPB1. Among the roughly 400 genotyped donors, around 81% belonged to the genetic ancestry cluster associated with self-reported Caucasian donors. The aim of the study was to test whether cataloging public T cell receptors could identify signatures of past pathogen exposure. A separate validation cohort of roughly 110 different subjects was used in addition to the approximately 700-subject first cohort. All discovery cohort repertoires had been generated using a single sequencing platform. Donor age, sex, ethnicity and CMV serostatus were compiled alongside the repertoire data. A later analysis re-examined previously published TCR beta repertoires from 600 to 700 donors and added high-resolution HLA genotyping to investigate patterns of TCR occurrence. To decide whether each TCR beta V gene segment behaved as functional or pseudogenic, an earlier analysis of some 600 of the donors relied on high-throughput TCR beta sequencing. Among around 400 genotyped donors of the cohort, an average of roughly 230,000 unique TCR beta nucleotide sequences was sequenced per donor, of which about 18% were non-productive. To predict cytomegalovirus infection status, the study combined high-throughput TCR immunosequencing, statistical association of individual TCRs with disease status, and machine learning. HLA typing covered class I and class II loci at four-digit resolution. Roughly 300 gigabases of sequencing data and approximately 85 million unique TCR sequences were included in an early release covering around 650 HLA-typed donors. Because of strong linkage in the cohort, roughly five DR-DQ haplotypes were treated as single units for association and clustering. In the later analysis, no new phenotypic data were used to find candidate immune exposures; instead, reliance was placed on TCR beta sequences and their occurrence across donors. The T cell repertoires of several hundred subjects were profiled by immunosequencing and related to cytomegalovirus serostatus.

At the junction V is shortened by 5 bases and J by 2 bases; bases outside the gene matches: 8. CDR1 and CDR2, looked up from the germline V gene (reference sequence), are LNHDA and SQIVND. The CDR3 covers 18 residues, taking in both the cysteine and the phenylalanine. Solely the CDR3 DNA is kept, with 54 bases framed from the first base. Preparation of the library involved the immunoSEQ multiplex PCR assay. For the multiplex PCR, a mixture combining 60 forward primers for TCR Vbeta segments and 13 reverse primers for TCR Jbeta segments was used. Amplification of the CDR3 region of rearranged TCR beta genes was performed with a multiplex PCR assay on genomic DNA. On the Illumina HiSeq System, the amplified TCR beta libraries were sequenced as 87-base-pair reads. The authors processed their data as follows. A later analysis counted tens of millions of unique TCR beta chains across the roughly 700 repertoires, and some 11 million of these chains were shared by at least two donors. Raw reads were error-corrected and collapsed into unique sequences by a nearest-neighbor algorithm in which closely related sequences were merged to remove PCR and sequencing errors. To assign V, D and J gene segments, CDR3 sequences were aligned to IMGT reference sequences. For a sequence to be retained, a match of at least six nucleotides was required to both a V gene segment and a J gene segment. Rearrangements were called productive when the CDR3 lacked stop codons and stayed in frame with V and J; all others were non-productive. Following IMGT convention, CDR3 was defined as the stretch from the second conserved V-encoded cysteine to the conserved J-encoded phenylalanine. In an earlier analysis of approximately 590 of the donors, sequences lacking an unambiguous match to a single V gene segment were excluded. In an earlier analysis of more than 500 of the donors, a V segment was called functional when productive rearrangements were above 56.7%, and segregating when the standard deviation between donors exceeded 5%. A statistical classification framework was built for diagnosing cytomegalovirus status from the catalog of TCR beta chain sequences. In a later analysis, TCR nucleotide sequences were compared against IMGT/GENE-DB human TR gene sequences so that V and J genes could be assigned. In a later analysis, CDR3 sequences and most-parsimonious VDJ recombination scenarios were assigned using the TCRdist pipeline. A later analysis defined each TCR beta chain by its CDR3 amino acid sequence plus V-gene family, and excluded reads lacking a unique V-gene family. To address suspected cross-contamination and a sequencing artifact, a later analysis removed approximately 600 highly shared, low-generation-probability nucleotide sequences. In a later analysis, a clonal expansion index for each public chain was calculated from normalized within-repertoire ranks of inferred template counts. In a later analysis, generation probabilities were computed with a VDJ recombination model fitted to out-of-frame rearrangements, and the resulting probabilities were checked against IGoR. Hypergeometric tests were used in a later analysis to score TCR-TCR, TCR-HLA and TCR-CMV co-occurrence, with a repertoire-size bias correction applied to the TCR pairs. In a later analysis, false discovery rates were estimated by permuting HLA or CMV assignments 20 times. In a later analysis, co-occurring TCRs were grouped using DBSCAN, with TCRdist sequence similarity added in when clustering inside HLA-allele-positive subsets. Repertoires with fewer than 30,000 or more than 120,000 public chains, plus five repertoires with anomalous nucleotide sharing, were excluded from co-occurrence clustering. Sourced from immuneACCESS, this table was stored by TCRdb with only in-frame sequences that have V and J called. A share of the clones is absent; for the studies checked, an unresolved V gene accounts for under half, and the remainder has no known explanation. V and J calls and clone size follow that table, whereas D and trimming were derived from the DNA. The sample includes 150,000 to 200,000 clones, with around 75% observed a single time. The top ten clones comprise about 7.7% of the sample.

The cohort was made up of roughly 670 healthy bone marrow donors. Cohort members were all nominally healthy when sampled, although unrecorded immune exposures were likely present. The donor was CMV seropositive and was included in the group of approximately 300 seropositive cohort members. A peripheral blood sample was collected from each donor, and TCR beta sequencing was performed on peripheral blood mononuclear cells. The Qiagen DNeasy Blood Extraction Kit was used to extract genomic DNA from the blood cell samples. The paper's findings and limits, for the study overall: While some public TCRs were present in many individuals, most TCR sequences turned up only very rarely across donors. A later genetic analysis associated a missense DCLRE1C variant with V-gene and J-gene trimming of TCR beta chains, and an independent cohort replicated the association. Correlated functional status among segregating V segments might reflect linkage disequilibrium, but an unknown experimental factor could not be ruled out. Some IMGT-functional V segments, including TRBV6-2 and TRBV6-3, could not be told apart with the 87-base-pair reads, so those segments were excluded. Because counts were too low, roughly 18 rarely observed V segments, including chromosome 9 orphons, were left out of the earlier analysis of some 600 of the donors. The only immune exposure information available for the cohort was CMV serostatus. Several of the top co-occurrence clusters appeared to be linked to parvovirus B19, influenza, CMV and Epstein-Barr virus, according to a later analysis. It was suggested by the authors that the approach could potentially be generalized to other disease states and immunological phenotypes. Specific HLA alleles were associated with roughly 16,000 TCR beta sequences at a false discovery rate of 0.05 in a later analysis. According to a later analysis, TCR association rates differed among HLA loci, with DRB1 alleles showing the most associated TCRs and HLA-C alleles showing the fewest. In a later analysis, HLA-associated TCR beta chains showed more clonal expansion and lower generation probabilities than non-associated chains that were equally common. In vitro tests confirmed that a few of the cytomegalovirus-associated TCR beta chains recognize cytomegalovirus antigens. A further reported finding was that TCR beta sequences accurately predicted the HLA-A and HLA-B alleles for most subjects in the first cohort. The classifier was reported to diagnose cytomegalovirus status with high specificity and sensitivity in both the original cohort and the validation cohort. Strong co-occurrence of HLA alleles, especially DR and DQ, made assigning TCR associations to individual alleles difficult. In an earlier analysis of about 540 of the donors, most TCR beta V segments were observed in productive rearrangements about 87% or about 30% of the time, broadly matching IMGT annotations. In the study, about 150 TCR beta chains were listed as associated with cytomegalovirus. Presence/absence analyses assumed roughly uniform sequencing depth across donors, an assumption that may not hold. According to a later analysis, most CMV-associated TCR beta chains appeared to be HLA-restricted, and the HLA associations seemed to be driven largely by CMV exposure. This cohort had only TCR beta chains sequenced, and the lack of alpha or paired-chain data limited which features could be detected. HLA typing was unavailable for some donors at each locus, so association tests used only the typed subset. A cluster of highly shared sequence variants was judged likely to be a technical artifact of the sequencing pipeline. In a later genetic analysis, fewer N-insertions in productive TCRs were reported among donors in an Asian-associated ancestry cluster than the roughly 700-donor mean.

Sequenced material: PBMCs. The V and J genes are TRBV19 and TRBJ2-3, with 15 bases aligning to TRBD2. The receptor was derived from a woman in her thirties or forties in good health and CMV-seropositive. The CDR3 loop reads CASSSTGTSGRFTDTQYF. The DNA sequence is as follows: TGTGCCAGTAGTTCGACCGGGACTAGCGGGAGGTTCACAGATACGCAGTATTTT. Here the CDR3 is joined to the reference TRBV19 and TRBJ2-3 genes, and the full variable domain is: DGGITQSPKYLFRKEGQNVTLSCEQNLNHDAMYWYRQDPGQGLRLIYYSQIVNDFQKGDIAEGYSVSREKKESFPLTVTSAQKNPTAFYLCASSSTGTSGRFTDTQYFGPGTRLTVL.